This TCR beta chain was identified during a study of T-cell reconstitution after alpha-beta-depleted transplantation in children. V lost 2 bases, J lost 3 bases, and 10 bases lay in between. The germline gives CDR1 MGHRA, CDR2 YSYEKL. The CDR3 is 15 residues long. This clonotype showed up many times. Construction of the TCRbeta library involved unique molecular identifiers. TCRdb reprocessed the PCR reads with MiXCR, giving one entry per CDR3 protein. The sample has approximately 170,000 distinct CDR3 sequences, approximately 10% seen once. Source: PBMCs, taken before TCRalphabeta/CD19-depleted stem cell transplant. The receptor's source is a boy aged 2 to 10 with acute myeloid leukemia, due to receive a stem cell transplant. This sequence joins TRBV4-1 and TRBJ1-4; D unresolved. Written as DNA, the CDR3 is TGCGCCAGCAGCCAACAAGGGCCCCCTAATGAAAAACTGTTTTTT. Residues: CASSQQGPPNEKLFF.